The clone carrying this T cell receptor (beta chain) was seen a few times. The time point denotes: newly diagnosed GD, antithyroid drugs for less than 3 months. TCR sequences were obtained from RNA taken from PBMCs. V trimming: 6 bases; J trimming: 2 bases; junction bases outside the gene matches: 11. The CDR3 runs to 15 residues. The germline gives CDR1 DFQATT, CDR2 SNEGSKA (reference sequence). Arm-PCR of CDR3 regions and iRepertoire HTBI primers were used to build TCR beta libraries. TCRdb passed the multiplex PCR reads through MiXCR, listing each CDR3 protein once. The repertoire has about 540,000 distinct CDR3 sequences, approximately 12% of them found once; the top ten carry roughly 9.7%. This sample was included in a study of regulatory T cells in long-lasting Graves disease. These data were likewise used in another study, on T cells in Graves' hyperthyroidism and ophthalmopathy.

This receptor was obtained from a man aged 25-40 years with Graves disease. The sample consisted of peripheral blood mononuclear cells (PBMCs), taken at new diagnosis, from a patient treated with antithyroid drugs. V gene TRBV20-1 combines with J gene TRBJ2-7, with 9 bases that match TRBD1. CDR3 loop: CSALFPGQGTYEQYF. The CDR3 bases are TGCAGTGCCCTTTTCCCGGGACAGGGAACCTACGAGCAGTACTTC.